Included here is one T cell receptor (beta chain) sequence, with context. What antigen it recognizes has not been identified. Base-call qualities are not available, and no considerably larger clone is one nucleotide away. The donors were included in the validation cohort of roughly 120 subjects, a group kept apart from the roughly 680-subject first cohort. Preparation of the library involved the immunoSEQ multiplex PCR assay. The authors processed their data as follows. A statistical classification framework was built to diagnose cytomegalovirus status from the catalog of TCR beta chain sequences. In TCRdb, the immuneACCESS table is reduced to in-frame sequences with V and J assigned. These tables do not hold every clone; where another copy was compared, an unresolved V gene accounts for under half, and the others remain unexplained. For V, J and clone size, that table is used; D and trimming come from the DNA. The sample includes fewer than 120,000 clones, with roughly 90% observed a single time. Over 1.1% of the sample belongs to the ten largest clones.

V lost 3 bases and J lost 0 bases; the stretch between them is 6 bases long. From its cysteine to its phenylalanine, the CDR3 spans 13 amino acids. Just the 39-base CDR3 DNA is kept, in frame starting at base 1. CDR1 and CDR2 are read off the germline V gene (reference sequence) as MNHEY and SMNVEV. This specimen comes from a study of cytomegalovirus exposure and HLA in healthy donors (dated by TCRdb to the late 2010s). Study-level background: According to a later analysis, the 120 or so validation repertoires were produced on the same platform as the 700 or so repertoires of the first cohort. The aim of the study was to test whether cataloging public T cell receptors could identify signatures of past pathogen exposure. In addition to the first cohort of hundreds of subjects, a separate validation cohort of 100 to 150 different subjects was used. To predict cytomegalovirus infection status, the study combined high-throughput TCR immunosequencing, statistical association of individual TCRs with disease status, and machine learning. The investigation overall reported the following: The authors suggested that the approach could potentially be extended to other disease states and immunological phenotypes. All 120 or so repertoires were used to score co-occurrence in the validation cohort in a later analysis, because that analysis had no HLA typing for the cohort. In a later analysis, TCRs clustered in the first cohort were found to also tend to co-occur in the approximately 120 validation repertoires, with around 94% of cluster scores above 0. While some public TCRs were present in many individuals, most TCR sequences turned up only very rarely across donors. In the study, around 150 TCR beta chains were listed as associated with cytomegalovirus. Three of the identified cytomegalovirus-associated TCR beta chains were confirmed in vitro to be specific for cytomegalovirus antigens. The classifier was reported to diagnose cytomegalovirus status with high specificity and sensitivity in both the original and validation cohorts.

The chain is assembled from TRBV27 and TRBJ2-7; perhaps TRBD2 is the D gene, with 5 bases matching. This TCR derives from a woman in her twenties or thirties in good health and CMV-seropositive. Input material: PBMCs. The nucleotide sequence reads as follows: TGTGCCAGCAGTTTGACTAACTCCTACGAGCAGTACTTC. Translation gives CASSLTNSYEQYF.